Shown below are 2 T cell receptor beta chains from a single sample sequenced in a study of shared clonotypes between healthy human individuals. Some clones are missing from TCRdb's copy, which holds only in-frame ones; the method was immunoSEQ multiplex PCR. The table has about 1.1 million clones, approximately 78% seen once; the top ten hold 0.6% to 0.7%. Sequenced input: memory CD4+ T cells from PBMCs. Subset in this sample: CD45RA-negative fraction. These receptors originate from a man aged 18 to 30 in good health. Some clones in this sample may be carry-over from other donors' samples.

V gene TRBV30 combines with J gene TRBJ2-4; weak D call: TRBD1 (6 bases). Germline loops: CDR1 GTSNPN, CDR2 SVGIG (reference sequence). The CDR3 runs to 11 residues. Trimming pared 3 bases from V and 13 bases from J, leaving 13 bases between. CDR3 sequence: CAWSTVTGQYF. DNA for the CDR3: TGTGCCTGGAGCACCGTGACAGGCCAGTACTTC.

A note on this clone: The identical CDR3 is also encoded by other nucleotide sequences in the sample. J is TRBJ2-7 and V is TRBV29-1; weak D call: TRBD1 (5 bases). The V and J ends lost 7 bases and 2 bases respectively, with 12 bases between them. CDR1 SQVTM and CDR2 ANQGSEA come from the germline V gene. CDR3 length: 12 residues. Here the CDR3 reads CSATTGTYEQYF. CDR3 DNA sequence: TGCAGCGCCACAACAGGTACCTACGAGCAGTACTTC.